Listed below are T cell receptor beta chains from one sample, sequenced in a study of cytomegalovirus exposure and HLA in healthy donors. Sequencing was performed with immunoSEQ multiplex PCR; in TCRdb, only in-frame clones are kept and a portion is missing. The sample records around 120,000 clones, about 84% being singletons. Sequenced: PBMCs. The receptors derive from a man aged 18 to 30 in good health and CMV-seronegative. CDR3s leave out the opening cysteine and the closing phenylalanine or tryptophan.

CDR3: ASSSKTGQNNEKLF
J: TRBJ1-4
V: TRBV5-1
length: 14

CDR3: ASSFTSSYNEQF
J: TRBJ2-1
V: TRBV5-1
length: 12

CDR3: ASSQGRFYEQY
J: TRBJ2-7
V: TRBV4-1
length: 11

CDR3: ASSMGVGREDGETQY
J: TRBJ2-5
V: TRBV25-1
length: 15

CDR3: AWSPQKTYSNQPRH
J: TRBJ1-5
V: TRBV30
length: 14

CDR3: ASSQVPSGGADTGELF
J: TRBJ2-2
V: TRBV4-2
length: 16

CDR3: ASSLEGGSEQY
J: TRBJ2-7
V: TRBV5-4
length: 11

CDR3: ASSYEGASNSPLH
J: TRBJ1-6
V: TRBV6-6
length: 13

CDR3: ASSLAGGRGNEQF
J: TRBJ2-1
V: TRBV7-2
length: 13

CDR3: ATSWDKTYEQY
J: TRBJ2-7
V: TRBV5-1
length: 11

CDR3: ASSEGGSGSFETQY
J: TRBJ2-5
V: TRBV6-1
length: 14

CDR3: ASGEGTEAF
J: TRBJ1-1
V: TRBV19
length: 9

CDR3: ASSVAGPYEQY
J: TRBJ2-7
V: TRBV2
length: 11

CDR3: ASIESGLLPTEAF
J: TRBJ1-1
V: TRBV27
length: 13

CDR3: ASTLDSTGNTIY
J: TRBJ1-3
V: TRBV7-8
length: 12